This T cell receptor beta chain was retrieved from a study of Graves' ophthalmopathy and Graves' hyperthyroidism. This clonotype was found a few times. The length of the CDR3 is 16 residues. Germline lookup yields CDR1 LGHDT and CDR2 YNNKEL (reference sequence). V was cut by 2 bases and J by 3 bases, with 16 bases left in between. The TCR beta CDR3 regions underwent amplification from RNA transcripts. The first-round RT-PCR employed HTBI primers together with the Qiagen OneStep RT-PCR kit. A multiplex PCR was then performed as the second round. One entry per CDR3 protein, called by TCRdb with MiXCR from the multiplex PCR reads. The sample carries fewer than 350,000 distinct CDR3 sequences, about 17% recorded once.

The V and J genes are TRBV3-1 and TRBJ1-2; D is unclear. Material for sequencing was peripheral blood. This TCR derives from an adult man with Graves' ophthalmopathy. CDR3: CASSQRSGLAHYGYTF. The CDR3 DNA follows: TGTGCCAGCAGCCAAAGATCGGGGTTAGCGCACTATGGCTACACCTTC.